This T cell receptor (beta chain) was observed in a study of blood T cell repertoires in COVID-19. For the study at large: Sites in the United States, Italy and Spain provided acute and convalescent COVID-19 samples. In each case, the material was cDNA or gDNA derived from T cells, B-cell-depleted T cells, or PBMCs.

Authors' methods: Nucleated cell counts were estimated from reference gene primer amplification. The repertoire was sequenced with immunoSEQ multiplex PCR; TCRdb's copy has only in-frame clones and lacks some. V and J calls and clone size are as listed in that table; D and trimming were resolved from the DNA. The table includes under 200,000 clones, around nine tenths detected once. CDR1 and CDR2 (germline): MDHEN, SYDVKM. V gave up 11 bases and J gave up 1 base; unmatched junction bases: 23. CDR3 length equals 18 residues. Material for sequencing was peripheral blood. The chain joins TRBV28 to TRBJ2-7, with 7 bases matching TRBD2. The TCR comes from a man between 65 and 85 years old with acute or convalescent COVID-19. As DNA, the CDR3 is TGTGCCCGGGGGGAGAACCATCCGGCTGGGACCAGTTCCTACGAGCAGTACTTC. Translated, it gives CARGENHPAGTSSYEQYF.